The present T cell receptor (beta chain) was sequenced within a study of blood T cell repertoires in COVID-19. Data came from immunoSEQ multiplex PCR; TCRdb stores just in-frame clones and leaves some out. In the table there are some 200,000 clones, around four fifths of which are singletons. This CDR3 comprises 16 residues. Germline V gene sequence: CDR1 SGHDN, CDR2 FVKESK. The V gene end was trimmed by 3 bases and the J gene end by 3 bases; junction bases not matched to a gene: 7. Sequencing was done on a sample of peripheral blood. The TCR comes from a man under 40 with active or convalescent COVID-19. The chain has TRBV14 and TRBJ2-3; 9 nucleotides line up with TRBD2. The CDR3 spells CASSQALSGRTDTQYF. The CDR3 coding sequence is TGTGCCAGCAGCCAGGCTCTTAGCGGGAGAACAGATACGCAGTATTTT. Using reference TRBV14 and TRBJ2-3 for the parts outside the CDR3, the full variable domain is EAGVTQFPSHSVIEKGQTVTLRCDPISGHDNLYWYRRVMGKEIKFLLHFVKESKQDESGMPNNRFLAERTGGTYSTLKVQPAELEDSGVYFCASSQALSGRTDTQYFGPGTRLTVL.